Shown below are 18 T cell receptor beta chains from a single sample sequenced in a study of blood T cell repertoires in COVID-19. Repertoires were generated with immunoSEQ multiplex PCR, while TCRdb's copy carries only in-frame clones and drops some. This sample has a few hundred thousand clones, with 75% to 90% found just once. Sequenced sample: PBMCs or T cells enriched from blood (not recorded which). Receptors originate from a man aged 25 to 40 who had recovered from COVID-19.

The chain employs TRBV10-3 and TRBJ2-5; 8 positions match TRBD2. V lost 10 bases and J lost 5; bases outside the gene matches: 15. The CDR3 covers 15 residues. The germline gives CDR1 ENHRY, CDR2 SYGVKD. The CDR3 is CATGEGGRRRETQYF. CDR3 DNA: TGTGCCACAGGCGAGGGCGGGAGGAGACGGGAGACCCAGTACTTC.

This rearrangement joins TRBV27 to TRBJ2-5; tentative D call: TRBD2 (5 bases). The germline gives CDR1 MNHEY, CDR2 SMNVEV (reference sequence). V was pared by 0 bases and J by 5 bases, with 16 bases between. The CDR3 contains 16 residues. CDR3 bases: TGTGCCAGCAGTTTATCGAGAGGAGCGGTGGGGGAGACCCAGTACTTC. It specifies CASSLSRGAVGETQYF.

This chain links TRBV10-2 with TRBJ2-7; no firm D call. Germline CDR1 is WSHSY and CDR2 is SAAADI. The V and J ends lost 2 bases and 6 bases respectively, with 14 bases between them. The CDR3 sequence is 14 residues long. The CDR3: CASSETDPMPEQYF. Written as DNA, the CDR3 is TGCGCCAGCAGTGAGACAGACCCTATGCCCGAGCAGTACTTC.

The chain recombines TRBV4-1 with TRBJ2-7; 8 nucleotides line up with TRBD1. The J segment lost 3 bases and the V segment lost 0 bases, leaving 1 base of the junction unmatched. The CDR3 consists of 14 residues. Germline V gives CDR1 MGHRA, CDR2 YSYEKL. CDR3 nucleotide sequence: TGCGCCAGCAGCCAAGAAGACAGGGGCTACGAGCAGTACTTC. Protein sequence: CASSQEDRGYEQYF.

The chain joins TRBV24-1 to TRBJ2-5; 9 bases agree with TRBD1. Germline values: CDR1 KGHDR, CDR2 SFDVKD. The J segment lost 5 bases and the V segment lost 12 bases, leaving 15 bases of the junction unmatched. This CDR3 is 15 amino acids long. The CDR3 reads CAAGGRDRVLETQYF. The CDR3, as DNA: TGTGCCGCCGGGGGCCGGGACAGGGTTTTGGAGACCCAGTACTTC.

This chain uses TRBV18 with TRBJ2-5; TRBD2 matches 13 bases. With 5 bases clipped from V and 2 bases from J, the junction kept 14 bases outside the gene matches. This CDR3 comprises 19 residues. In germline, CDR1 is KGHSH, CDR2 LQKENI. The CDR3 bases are TGTGCCAGCTCAGCGCGGACTAGCGGGAGATGGGGAAGACAAGAGACCCAGTACTTC. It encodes CASSARTSGRWGRQETQYF.

The CDR3 nucleotides read TGCGCCAGCAGCTTGGTTGAGGGCGGTGGGACCCAGTACTTC. Translating it yields CASSLVEGGGTQYF. The rearrangement joins TRBV5-1 to TRBJ2-5; possible D gene TRBD2, 5 bases. CDR3 size: 14 residues. V lost 0 bases to trimming and J lost 7 bases, with 13 bases between them. The germline CDR1 and CDR2 sequences are SGHRS and YFSETQ. The whole variable domain, filled in from reference TRBV5-1 and TRBJ2-5, reads KAGVTQTPRYLIKTRGQQVTLSCSPISGHRSVSWYQQTPGQGLQFLFEYFSETQRNKGNFPGRFSGRQFSNSRSEMNVSTLELGDSALYLCASSLVEGGGTQYFGPGTRLLVL.

CDR3 in DNA: TGTGCCAGCAGCTTTGGACAGCCGTCCTATGGCTACACCTTC. Translated, it gives CASSFGQPSYGYTF. This chain links TRBV5-6 with TRBJ1-2, with TRBD1 as a possible D gene (6 bases). V was clipped by 2 bases and J by 4 bases, with 12 bases between them. The germline V gene encodes CDR1 SGHDT and CDR2 YYEEEE. The CDR3 is made up of 14 amino acids.

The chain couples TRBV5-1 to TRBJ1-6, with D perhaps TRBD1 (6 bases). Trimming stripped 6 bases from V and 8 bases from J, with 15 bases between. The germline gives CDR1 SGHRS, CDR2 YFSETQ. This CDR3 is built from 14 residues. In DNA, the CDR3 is TGCGCCAGCACCCCCGGGACACTTGATTCACCCCTCCACTTT. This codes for CASTPGTLDSPLHF.

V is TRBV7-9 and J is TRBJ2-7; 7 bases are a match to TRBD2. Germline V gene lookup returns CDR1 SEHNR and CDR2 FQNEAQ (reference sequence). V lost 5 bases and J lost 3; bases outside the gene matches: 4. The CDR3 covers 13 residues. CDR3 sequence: CASSASGFYEQYF. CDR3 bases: TGTGCCAGCAGCGCTAGCGGATTCTACGAGCAGTACTTC.

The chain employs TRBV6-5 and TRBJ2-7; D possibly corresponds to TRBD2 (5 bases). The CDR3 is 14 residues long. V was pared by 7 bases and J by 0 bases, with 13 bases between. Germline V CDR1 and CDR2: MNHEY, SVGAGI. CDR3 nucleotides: TGTGCCAGCACTATACCGGGAAGCTCCTACGAGCAGTACTTC. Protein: CASTIPGSSYEQYF.

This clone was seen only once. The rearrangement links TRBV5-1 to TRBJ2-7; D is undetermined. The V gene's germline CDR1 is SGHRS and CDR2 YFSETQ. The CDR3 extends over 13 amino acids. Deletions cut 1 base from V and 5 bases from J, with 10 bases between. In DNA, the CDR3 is TGCGCCAGCAGCTTGCAACCGGTACACGAGCAGTACTTC. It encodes CASSLQPVHEQYF.

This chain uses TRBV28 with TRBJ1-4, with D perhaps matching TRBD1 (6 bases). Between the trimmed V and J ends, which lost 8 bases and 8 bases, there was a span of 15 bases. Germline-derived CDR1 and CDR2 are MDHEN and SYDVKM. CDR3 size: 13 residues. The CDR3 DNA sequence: TGTGCCAGCCGGGGGGGCGCAGGGGAAAAACTGTTTTTT. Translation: CASRGGAGEKLFF.

The CDR3: CASSLRQGALGDLRSPLHF. The CDR3 DNA reads TGTGCCAGCAGTCTCCGACAGGGGGCCCTAGGGGACCTGAGGTCACCCCTCCACTTT. This chain uses TRBV6-6 with TRBJ1-6; 10 bases are a match to TRBD1. Per germline, CDR1 MNHNY and CDR2 SVGAGI (reference sequence). Trimming removed 5 bases from V and 10 bases from J; junction bases left unmatched: 20. The CDR3 extends over 19 amino acids.

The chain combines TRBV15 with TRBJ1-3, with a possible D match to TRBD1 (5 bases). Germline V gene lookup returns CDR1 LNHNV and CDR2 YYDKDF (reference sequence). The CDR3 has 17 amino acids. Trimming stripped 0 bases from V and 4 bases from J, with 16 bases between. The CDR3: CATSRDRGLSRGNTIYF. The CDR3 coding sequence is TGTGCCACCAGCAGAGATAGGGGCCTAAGTCGCGGAAACACCATATATTTT. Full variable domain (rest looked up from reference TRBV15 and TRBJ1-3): DAMVIQNPRYQVTQFGKPVTLSCSQTLNHNVMYWYQQKSSQAPKLLFHYYDKDFNNEADTPDNFQSRRPNTSFCFLDIRSPGLGDTAMYLCATSRDRGLSRGNTIYFGEGSWLTVV.

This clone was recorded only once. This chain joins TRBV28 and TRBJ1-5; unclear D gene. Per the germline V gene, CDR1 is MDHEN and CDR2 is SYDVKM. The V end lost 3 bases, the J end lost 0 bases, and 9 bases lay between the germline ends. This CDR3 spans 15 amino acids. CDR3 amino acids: CASSFRGNSNQPQHF. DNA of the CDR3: TGTGCCAGCAGTTTTCGAGGGAATAGCAATCAGCCCCAGCATTTT.

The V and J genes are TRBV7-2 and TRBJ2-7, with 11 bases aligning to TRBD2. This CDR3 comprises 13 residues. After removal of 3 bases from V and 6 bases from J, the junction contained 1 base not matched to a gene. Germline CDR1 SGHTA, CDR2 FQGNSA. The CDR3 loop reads CASSFTSGSEQYF. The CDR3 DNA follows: TGTGCCAGCAGCTTTACTAGCGGGAGCGAGCAGTACTTC.

The CDR3 region has the DNA TGTGCCAGCAGCCCTTCTCCCGGACAGGGGTATCAGCCCCAGCATTTT. This sequence encodes CASSPSPGQGYQPQHF. This rearrangement joins TRBV4-2 to TRBJ1-5; the match to TRBD1 covers 9 bases. The CDR3 loop spans 16 amino acids. Germline V gene lookup returns CDR1 LGHNA and CDR2 YNFKEQ. With V trimmed by 4 bases and J by 5 bases, 9 bases remained unmatched.